Listed here is a single TCR beta chain. Its matching antigen is unknown. Ranging in age from roughly 6 to 100, the donors were healthy Caucasian individuals from Russia. Isolating PBMCs gave at least 6.5 million of these cells per sample. These data belong to a study of blood T cells in healthy people across ages. General study findings and limits: Naive and antigen-experienced cells could not be conclusively compared, given unsorted PBMCs.

This CDR3 comprises 14 residues. V was clipped by 4 bases and J by 0 bases, with 11 bases between them. Germline V gene lookup returns CDR1 DFQATT and CDR2 SNEGSKA (reference sequence). For the second PCR, which ran for about 7 to 12 cycles, a sample-barcoded 5' primer and a J-beta primer mix were used. A template-switch adaptor containing 12 random nucleotides labeled each cDNA molecule. MiXCR, run by TCRdb on the 5' RACE reads, gives a single entry per CDR3 protein. The sample yields 650,000 to 700,000 distinct CDR3 sequences, 52% seen once. The sequencing input was blood. The chain uses TRBV20-1 and TRBJ2-3, with D possibly matching TRBD2 (7 bases). This sequence was found in a woman aged 80 or older in good health. CDR3 residues: CSATEGGSTDTQYF. CDR3 bases: TGCAGTGCTACAGAGGGGGGGAGCACAGATACGCAGTATTTT.